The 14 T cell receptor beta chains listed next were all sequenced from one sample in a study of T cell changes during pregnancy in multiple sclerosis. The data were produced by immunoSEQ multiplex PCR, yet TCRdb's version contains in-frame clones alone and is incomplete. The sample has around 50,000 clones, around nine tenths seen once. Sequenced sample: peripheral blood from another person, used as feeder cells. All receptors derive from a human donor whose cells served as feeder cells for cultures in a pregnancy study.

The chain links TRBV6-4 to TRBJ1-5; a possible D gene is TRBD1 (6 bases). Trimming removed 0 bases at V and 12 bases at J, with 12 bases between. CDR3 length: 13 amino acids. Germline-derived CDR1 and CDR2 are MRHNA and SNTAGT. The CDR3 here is CASSDSVTGYQHF. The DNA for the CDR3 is TGTGCCAGCAGTGACTCGGTGACAGGATACCAGCATTTT.

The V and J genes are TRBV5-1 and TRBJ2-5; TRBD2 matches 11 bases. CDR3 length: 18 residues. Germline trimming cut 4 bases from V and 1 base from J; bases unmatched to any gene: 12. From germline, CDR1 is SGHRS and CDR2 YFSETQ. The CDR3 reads CASSRILTSGATQETQYF. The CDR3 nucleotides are TGCGCCAGCAGCCGAATTCTGACTAGCGGGGCAACCCAAGAGACCCAGTACTTC.

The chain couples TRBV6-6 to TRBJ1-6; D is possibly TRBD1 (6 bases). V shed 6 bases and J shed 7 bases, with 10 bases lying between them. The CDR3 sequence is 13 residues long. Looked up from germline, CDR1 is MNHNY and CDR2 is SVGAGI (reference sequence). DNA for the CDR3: TGTGCCAGCAGCGTAGGGGGAAATTCACCCCTCCACTTT. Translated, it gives CASSVGGNSPLHF.

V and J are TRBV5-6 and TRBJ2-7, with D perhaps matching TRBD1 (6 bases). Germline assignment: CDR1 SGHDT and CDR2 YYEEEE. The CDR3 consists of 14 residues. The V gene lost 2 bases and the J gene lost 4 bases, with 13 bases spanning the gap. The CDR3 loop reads CASSLDRLIYEQYF. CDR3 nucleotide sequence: TGTGCCAGCAGCTTAGACAGGTTAATTTACGAGCAGTACTTC.

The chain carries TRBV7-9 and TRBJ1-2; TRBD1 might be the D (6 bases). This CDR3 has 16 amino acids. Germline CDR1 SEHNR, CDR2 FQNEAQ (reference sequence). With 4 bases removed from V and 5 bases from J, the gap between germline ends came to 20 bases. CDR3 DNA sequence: TGTGCCAGCAGCTCCCAGCCAAGGACAGTTCGGTATGGCTACACCTTC. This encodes CASSSQPRTVRYGYTF.

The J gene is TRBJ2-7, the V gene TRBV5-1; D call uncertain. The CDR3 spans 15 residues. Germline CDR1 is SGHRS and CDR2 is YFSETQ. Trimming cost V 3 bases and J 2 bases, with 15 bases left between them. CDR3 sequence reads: CASSSTASPTYEQYF. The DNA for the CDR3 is TGCGCCAGCAGCTCTACGGCCTCCCCTACCTACGAGCAGTACTTC.

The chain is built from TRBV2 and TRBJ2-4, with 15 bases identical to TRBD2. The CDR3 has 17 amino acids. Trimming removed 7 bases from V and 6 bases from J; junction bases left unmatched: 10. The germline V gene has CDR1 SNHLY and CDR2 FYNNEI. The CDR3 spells CASTLERTSGRGNIQYF. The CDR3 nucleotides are TGTGCCAGCACCCTCGAGAGGACTAGCGGGAGGGGAAACATTCAGTACTTC.

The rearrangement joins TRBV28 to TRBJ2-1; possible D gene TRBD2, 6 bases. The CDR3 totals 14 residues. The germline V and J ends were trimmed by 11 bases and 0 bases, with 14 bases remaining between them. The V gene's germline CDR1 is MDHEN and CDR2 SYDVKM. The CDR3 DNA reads TGTGCCGGACAAGCGGGCAGCTCCTACAATGAGCAGTTCTTC. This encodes CAGQAGSSYNEQFF.

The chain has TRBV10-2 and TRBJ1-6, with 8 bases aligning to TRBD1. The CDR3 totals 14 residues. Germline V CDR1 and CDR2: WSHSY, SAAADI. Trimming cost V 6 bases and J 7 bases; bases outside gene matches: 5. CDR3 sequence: CASRDTGGNSPLHF. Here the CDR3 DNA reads TGCGCCAGCAGAGATACAGGGGGAAATTCACCCCTCCACTTT.

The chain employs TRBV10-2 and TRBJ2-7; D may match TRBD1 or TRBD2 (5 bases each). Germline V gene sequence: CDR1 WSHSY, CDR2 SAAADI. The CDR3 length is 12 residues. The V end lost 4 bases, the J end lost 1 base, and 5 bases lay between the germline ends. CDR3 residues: CASSGGSYEQYF. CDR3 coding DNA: TGCGCCAGCAGTGGGGGGTCCTACGAGCAGTACTTC.

The CDR3 reads CASSGQINTEAFF. CDR3 nucleotides: TGTGCCAGCAGCGGACAGATAAACACTGAAGCTTTCTTT. The V gene is TRBV7-2, the J gene TRBJ1-1, with a possible D match to TRBD1 (6 bases). The germline V and J ends were trimmed by 5 bases and 2 bases, with 9 bases remaining between them. Germline-derived CDR1 and CDR2 are SGHTA and FQGNSA. This CDR3 is built from 13 residues.

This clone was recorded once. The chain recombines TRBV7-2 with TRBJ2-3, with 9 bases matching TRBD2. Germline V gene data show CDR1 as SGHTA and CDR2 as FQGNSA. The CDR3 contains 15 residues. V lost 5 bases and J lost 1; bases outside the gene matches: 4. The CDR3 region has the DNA TGTGCCAGCAGCCAACTAGCGGGCGGCACAGATACGCAGTATTTT. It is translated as CASSQLAGGTDTQYF.

CDR3 in DNA: TGTGCCAGCAGCTTATCGGCAGGGCTCTCAGCTTCTAACTATGGCTACACCTTC. Translated, it gives CASSLSAGLSASNYGYTF. The rearrangement joins TRBV7-8 to TRBJ1-2; D might be TRBD1 (5 bases). The CDR3 is 18 residues long. Germline V lookup: CDR1 SGHVS, CDR2 FQNEAQ. V was pared by 2 bases and J by 0 bases, with 19 bases between.

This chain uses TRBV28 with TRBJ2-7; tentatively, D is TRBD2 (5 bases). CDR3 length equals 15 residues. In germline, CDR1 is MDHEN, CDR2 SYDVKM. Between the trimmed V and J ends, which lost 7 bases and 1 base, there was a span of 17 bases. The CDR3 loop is CASIGPWTGSYEQYF. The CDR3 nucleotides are TGTGCCAGCATCGGGCCATGGACGGGATCCTACGAGCAGTACTTC.